This T cell receptor beta chain is from a study of T cell repertoires in cytomegalovirus infection. Study-wide background: Alongside well-studied HLA-B-restricted CMV epitopes, recently identified HLA-C-restricted CMV epitopes were also used.

Concerning this clonotype itself: The target antigen is unknown.

TCRdb itself ran the reads through MiXCR, one entry per CDR3 protein. The sample shows about 830,000 distinct CDR3 sequences, around a third of them seen only once. The ends were cut back, 8 bases at V and 1 base at J, with 15 bases in the middle. Per the germline V gene, CDR1 is MDHEN and CDR2 is SYDVKM. The CDR3 runs 15 residues. The study's findings and limits: In two of eight donors, the top clonotype was HLA-C-restricted CMV-specific. Frequencies of public TCR beta families were cumulated, and this identified carriers of CMV plus the relevant HLA.

The chain combines TRBV28 with TRBJ1-5; tentative D call: TRBD1 (5 bases). The input for sequencing was cultured CD8+ T cells from PBMCs, taken from culture after CMV antigen stimulation. This clonotype was obtained from a human donor in good health (CMV status not recorded). Some clones in this sample may be carry-over from other donors' samples. This chain's CDR3 is CASLPGAPSNQPQHF. The CDR3 bases are TGTGCCAGCCTCCCCGGGGCCCCGAGCAATCAGCCCCAGCATTTT. Full variable domain (rest looked up from reference TRBV28 and TRBJ1-5): DVKVTQSSRYLVKRTGEKVFLECVQDMDHENMFWYRQDPGLGLRLIYFSYDVKMKEKGDIPEGYSVSREKKERFSLILESASTNQTSMYLCASLPGAPSNQPQHFGDGTRLSIL.